This TCR beta chain came from a study of cytomegalovirus exposure and HLA in healthy donors (dated by TCRdb to 2017 to 2019). Some background on the complete study: An earlier analysis of more than 550 of the donors reported approximately 280 Gb of sequence data and 117 million unique TCR beta sequences obtained from some 170 million T cells. Typing coverage varied by locus: about 620-630 donors for A, B, C, DRB1 and DQB1; roughly 510 for DQA1; more than 600 for DPA1; 450 to 480 for DPB1. To decide whether each TCR beta V gene segment behaved as functional or pseudogenic, an earlier analysis of over 500 of the donors relied on high-throughput TCR beta sequencing. Besides the first cohort of 666 subjects, a separate validation cohort made up of over 100 different subjects was used. In the later analysis, no new phenotypic data were used to find candidate immune exposures; instead, reliance was placed on TCR beta sequences and their occurrence across donors. All discovery cohort repertoires had been generated using a single sequencing platform. The study combined high-throughput TCR immunosequencing, statistical association of individual TCRs with disease status, and machine learning to predict cytomegalovirus infection status. An early release that covered fewer than 800 HLA-typed donors contained approximately 290 gigabases of sequencing data and tens of millions of unique TCR sequences. A later genetic analysis took genome-wide SNP genotypes for 398 of the 666 donors and used that subset as a discovery cohort. Donor age, sex, ethnicity and CMV serostatus were collected together with the repertoire data. Among roughly 400 genotyped donors of the cohort, an average of roughly 230,000 unique TCR beta nucleotide sequences was sequenced per donor, of which 15% to 20% were non-productive. A few DR-DQ haplotypes were handled as single units for association and clustering because linkage in the cohort was strong. The genetic ancestry cluster associated with self-reported Caucasian donors included 81% of the 300 to 450 genotyped donors. The study used immunosequencing to profile the T cell repertoires of approximately 630 subjects and linked those repertoires to cytomegalovirus serostatus. A later analysis re-analyzed previously published TCR beta repertoires from roughly 690 donors and added high-resolution HLA genotyping to study TCR occurrence patterns. HLA typing covered class I and class II loci at four-digit resolution. The aim of the study was to test whether cataloging public T cell receptors could identify signatures of past pathogen exposure. Overall results and qualifications from the work: The classifier was reported to diagnose cytomegalovirus status with high specificity and sensitivity in both the original and validation cohorts. It was suggested by the authors that the approach could potentially be generalized to other disease states and immunological phenotypes. Strong co-occurrence of HLA alleles, especially DR and DQ, made assigning TCR associations to individual alleles difficult. In a later genetic analysis, a missense DCLRE1C variant was associated with V-gene and J-gene trimming of TCR beta chains, and the association was replicated in an independent cohort. HLA typing was unavailable for some donors at each locus, so association tests used only the typed subset. Sequencing depth was assumed to be roughly uniform across donors in the presence/absence analyses, though that assumption may not hold. Most TCR sequences were seen in very few donors, while some public TCRs were found in many individuals. A cluster of highly shared sequence variants was judged likely to represent a technical artifact of the sequencing pipeline. In a later genetic analysis, fewer N-insertions in productive TCRs were reported among donors in an Asian-associated ancestry cluster than the roughly 700-donor mean. A further reported finding was that TCR beta sequences accurately predicted the HLA-A and HLA-B alleles for most subjects in the first cohort. An earlier analysis of approximately 530 of the donors showed that most TCR beta V segments appeared in productive rearrangements either about 87% or about 30% of the time, which broadly matched IMGT annotations. Correlated functional status among segregating V segments might be attributable to linkage disequilibrium, but an unknown experimental factor could not be ruled out. In vitro tests confirmed that a few of the cytomegalovirus-associated TCR beta chains recognize cytomegalovirus antigens. A later analysis found that TCR association rates varied across HLA loci, with DRB1 alleles showing the most associated TCRs and HLA-C alleles the fewest. In a later analysis, around 15,000 TCR beta sequences were associated with specific HLA alleles at a false discovery rate of 0.05. A total of fewer than 200 TCR beta chains were listed by the study as associated with cytomegalovirus. In a later analysis, HLA-associated TCR beta chains showed more clonal expansion and lower generation probabilities than non-associated chains that were equally common. According to a later analysis, parvovirus B19, influenza, CMV and Epstein-Barr virus appeared linked to several top co-occurrence clusters. Because counts were too low, fewer than 20 rarely observed V segments, including chromosome 9 orphons, were excluded from the earlier analysis of 587 of the donors. Some IMGT-functional V segments, including TRBV6-2 and TRBV6-3, could not be told apart with the 87-base-pair reads, so those segments were excluded. A later analysis found that most CMV-associated TCR beta chains appeared HLA-restricted, with HLA associations seemingly driven largely by CMV exposure. This cohort had only TCR beta chains sequenced, and the lack of alpha or paired-chain data limited which features could be detected. Immune exposure information for the cohort was limited to CMV serostatus.

Comment on this clone: Its antigen is unknown. One base away there is no much larger clone; base qualities are not given.

The germline V gene specifies MGHDK as CDR1 and SYGVNS as CDR2. Unmatched junction bases come to 8, with V trimmed by 6 bases and J by 6 bases. Counted from cysteine to phenylalanine, this CDR3 has 15 amino acids. The DNA shown is the 45-base CDR3, in frame from base 1. Libraries were constructed by the immunoSEQ multiplex PCR assay. The multiplex PCR relied on a mix of 60 forward primers for TCR Vbeta segments and 13 reverse primers for TCR Jbeta segments. A multiplex PCR assay on genomic DNA amplified the CDR3 region of rearranged TCR beta genes. The Illumina HiSeq System was used to sequence the amplified TCR beta libraries as 87-base-pair reads. Per the original workflow: In a later analysis, 80 million or so unique TCR beta chains were counted across the approximately 620 repertoires, and approximately 11 million of these chains were shared by at least two donors. Raw reads were error-corrected and collapsed into unique sequences by a nearest-neighbor algorithm in which closely related sequences were merged to remove PCR and sequencing errors. CDR3 sequences were aligned to IMGT reference sequences to assign V, D and J gene segments. For a sequence to be retained, at least a six-nucleotide match to both a V gene segment and a J gene segment was required. A rearrangement counted as productive if the CDR3 had no stop codons and remained in frame with V and J, and every other rearrangement counted as non-productive. CDR3 was defined according to IMGT convention as the region running from the second conserved V-encoded cysteine to the conserved J-encoded phenylalanine. In an earlier analysis of 587 of the donors, sequences lacking an unambiguous match to a single V gene segment were excluded. In an earlier analysis of about 590 of the donors, a V segment was called functional when productive rearrangements were above 56.7%, and segregating when the standard deviation between donors exceeded 5%. A statistical classification framework was built for diagnosing cytomegalovirus status from the catalog of TCR beta chain sequences. In a later analysis, V and J genes were assigned by comparing TCR nucleotide sequences against IMGT/GENE-DB human TR gene sequences. In a later analysis, CDR3 sequences and most-parsimonious VDJ recombination scenarios were assigned using the TCRdist pipeline. In a later analysis, every TCR beta chain was defined by the combination of its CDR3 amino acid sequence and its V-gene family, and reads without a unique V-gene family were dropped. To address suspected cross-contamination and a sequencing artifact, a later analysis removed approximately 590 highly shared, low-generation-probability nucleotide sequences. A later analysis calculated a clonal expansion index for each public chain from normalized within-repertoire ranks of inferred template counts. In a later analysis, generation probabilities were computed using a VDJ recombination model fitted to out-of-frame rearrangements, and the results were checked against IGoR. In a later analysis, hypergeometric tests were used to score TCR-TCR, TCR-HLA and TCR-CMV co-occurrence, with a repertoire-size bias correction applied to TCR pairs. In a later analysis, false discovery rates were estimated by permuting HLA or CMV assignments 20 times. In a later analysis, co-occurring TCRs were grouped using DBSCAN, with TCRdist sequence similarity added in when clustering inside HLA-allele-positive subsets. For co-occurrence clustering, repertoires with fewer than 30,000 or more than 120,000 public chains were excluded, along with 4 to 6 repertoires with anomalous nucleotide sharing. The immuneACCESS repertoire file appears here via TCRdb, limited to in-frame rearrangements. These files lack a portion of the clones; in checked studies, under half of the deficit traces to unresolved V genes, and the cause of the others is not known. Clone size and the V and J calls come from that table; the DNA yielded D and trimming. The sample includes under 200,000 clones, with 70% to 90% observed a single time. In total, the top ten clones hold 6.5% to 7.5% of the sample.

In total, approximately 610 healthy bone marrow donors made up the cohort. All cohort members were sampled while nominally healthy, although unrecorded immune exposures were likely present. The donor was CMV seropositive and belonged to the group of 250 to 300 seropositive cohort members. Each donor provided a peripheral blood sample, and peripheral blood mononuclear cells were used for TCR beta sequencing. The Qiagen DNeasy Blood Extraction Kit was used to extract genomic DNA from the blood cell samples. This clonotype originated in a woman in her twenties or thirties in good health and CMV-seropositive. The chain links TRBV25-1 with TRBJ1-6; TRBD1 agrees with 7 junctional bases. Sequences were obtained from PBMCs. The CDR3 protein sequence reads: CASSYGQASNSPLHF. The DNA reads TGTGCCAGCAGCTACGGACAGGCGTCTAATTCACCCCTCCACTTT.